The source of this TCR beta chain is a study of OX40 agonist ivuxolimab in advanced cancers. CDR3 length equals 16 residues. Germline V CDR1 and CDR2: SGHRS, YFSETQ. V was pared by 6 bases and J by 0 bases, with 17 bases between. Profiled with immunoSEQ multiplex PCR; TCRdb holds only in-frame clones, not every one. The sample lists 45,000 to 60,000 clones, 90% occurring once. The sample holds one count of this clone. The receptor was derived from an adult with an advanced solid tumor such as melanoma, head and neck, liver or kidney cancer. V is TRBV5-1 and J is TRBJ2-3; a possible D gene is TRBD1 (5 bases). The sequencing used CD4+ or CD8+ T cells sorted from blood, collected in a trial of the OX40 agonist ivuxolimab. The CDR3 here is CASTPGQKVSTDTQYF. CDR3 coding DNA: TGCGCCAGCACCCCTGGACAAAAAGTTAGCACAGATACGCAGTATTTT.